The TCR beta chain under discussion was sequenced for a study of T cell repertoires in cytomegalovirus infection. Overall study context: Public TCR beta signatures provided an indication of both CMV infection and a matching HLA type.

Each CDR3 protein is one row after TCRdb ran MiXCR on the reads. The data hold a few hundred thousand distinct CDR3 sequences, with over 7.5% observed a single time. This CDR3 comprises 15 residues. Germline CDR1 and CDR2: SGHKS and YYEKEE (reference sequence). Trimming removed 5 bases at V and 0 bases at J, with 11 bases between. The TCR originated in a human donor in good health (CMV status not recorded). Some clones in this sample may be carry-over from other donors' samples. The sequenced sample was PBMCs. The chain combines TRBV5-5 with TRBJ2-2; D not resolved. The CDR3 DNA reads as TGTGCCAGCAGTTCGACTTGGGCGAACACCGGGGAGCTGTTTTTT. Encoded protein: CASSSTWANTGELFF. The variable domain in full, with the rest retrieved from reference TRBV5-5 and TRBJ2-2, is DAGVTQSPTHLIKTRGQQVTLRCSPISGHKSVSWYQQVLGQGPQFIFQYYEKEERGRGNFPDRFSARQFPNYSSELNVNALLLGDSALYLCASSSTWANTGELFFGEGSRLTVL.